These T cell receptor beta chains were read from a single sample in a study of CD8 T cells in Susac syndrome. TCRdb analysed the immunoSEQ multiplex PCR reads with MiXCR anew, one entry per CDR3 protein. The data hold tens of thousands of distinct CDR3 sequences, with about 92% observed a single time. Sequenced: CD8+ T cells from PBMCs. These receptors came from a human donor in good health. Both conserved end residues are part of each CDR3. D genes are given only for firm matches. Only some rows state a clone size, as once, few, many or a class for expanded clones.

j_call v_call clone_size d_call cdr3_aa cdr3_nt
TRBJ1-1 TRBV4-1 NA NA CASSLMTGQNTEAFF TGCGCCAGCAGCCTTATGACAGGTCAGAACACTGAAGCTTTCTTT
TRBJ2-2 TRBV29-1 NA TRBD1 CSVGGQGTGELFF TGCAGCGTAGGGGGCCAGGGCACCGGGGAGCTGTTTTTT
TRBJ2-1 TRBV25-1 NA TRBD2 CASRRTTWTSGNSPNEQFF TGTGCCAGCAGACGCACCACCTGGACTAGCGGTAACTCCCCCAATGAGCAGTTCTTC
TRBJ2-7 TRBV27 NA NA CASSLIGVNEQYF TGTGCCAGCAGTTTAATTGGGGTTAACGAGCAGTACTTC
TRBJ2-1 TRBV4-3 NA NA CASSQETGHEQFF TGCGCCAGCAGCCAAGAAACAGGGCATGAGCAGTTCTTC
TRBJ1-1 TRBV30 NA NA CAWSDGSGTEAFF TGTGCCTGGAGTGATGGTTCGGGCACTGAAGCTTTCTTT
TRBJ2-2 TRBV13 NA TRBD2 CASSYGLAGATGELFF TGTGCCAGCAGCTATGGACTAGCGGGAGCCACCGGGGAGCTGTTTTTT
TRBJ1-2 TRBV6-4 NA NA CASSDGINYGYTF TGTGCCAGCAGTGACGGGATTAACTATGGCTACACCTTC
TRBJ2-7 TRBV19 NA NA CASSVQGSYEQYF TGTGCCAGTAGTGTCCAGGGGTCCTACGAGCAGTACTTC
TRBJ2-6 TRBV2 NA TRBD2 CASRGREVRSSGANVLTF TGTGCCAGCAGGGGGCGGGAGGTTCGTTCTTCTGGGGCCAACGTCCTGACTTTC
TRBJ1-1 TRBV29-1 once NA CSVDSTEAFF TGCAGCGTTGATTCTACTGAAGCTTTCTTT
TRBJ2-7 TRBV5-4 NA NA CASSLDTGEEQYF TGTGCCAGCAGCTTGGACACCGGGGAGGAGCAGTACTTC
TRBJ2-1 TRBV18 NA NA CASSLPAGSYNEQFF TGTGCCAGCTCGCTCCCCGCGGGGTCCTACAATGAGCAGTTCTTC
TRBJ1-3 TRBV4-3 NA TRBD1 CASSTLTGAISGNTIYF TGCGCCAGCAGCACCCTGACAGGGGCTATCTCTGGAAACACCATATATTTT
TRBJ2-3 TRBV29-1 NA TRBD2 CSVAGLAGPTDTQYF TGCAGCGTTGCAGGACTAGCGGGACCCACAGATACGCAGTATTTT
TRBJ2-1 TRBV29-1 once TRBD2 CSVEGLAGALSSYNEQFF TGCAGCGTCGAAGGACTAGCGGGAGCTCTAAGCTCCTACAATGAGCAGTTCTTC